Here is one T cell receptor beta chain with its context. Germline V gives CDR1 MNHNY, CDR2 SVGAGI (reference sequence). J lost 4 bases, V lost 7 bases, and 11 bases had no gene match. The CDR3 spans 15 residues. This record comes from a study of blood T cell repertoires in COVID-19. About the study: Acute-phase and convalescent COVID-19 samples originated in the United States, Italy and Spain. T cells, B-cell-depleted T cells, or PBMCs supplied cDNA or gDNA.

Repertoires were generated with immunoSEQ multiplex PCR, while TCRdb's copy carries only in-frame clones and drops some. The sample has about 360,000 clones; 70% to 90% are singletons. The sequencing sample was made of peripheral blood. The chain employs TRBV6-6 and TRBJ2-7; TRBD2 matches 9 bases. The receptor was derived from a human donor in a cohort sampled during active COVID-19. CDR3 loop: CASTLRAGGGYEQYF. Here the CDR3 DNA reads TGTGCCAGCACCCTAAGAGCGGGAGGTGGTTACGAGCAGTACTTC.